The rows below give T cell receptor beta chains drawn from one sample of a study of beta chain features in type 1 diabetes. Only in-frame clones appear in the TCRdb table, and some are missing; sequencing was by immunoSEQ multiplex PCR. The repertoire holds approximately 150,000 clones, approximately 9% seen once, with approximately 2.2% in the top ten. Specimen: central memory CD4+ T cells from blood. These TCRs come from a woman aged 18-29 years in good health. Both conserved end residues are part of each CDR3. A D gene is named only where the DNA matches it firmly. Clone size is shown for a subset of rows, as once, few, many or a class of expanded clone.

TRBV4-1,TRBJ2-7,few,TRBD1,TGCGCCAGCAGCCAGGGTCCGGGACAGACCACCTACGAGCAGTACTTC,CASSQGPGQTTYEQYF
TRBV5-4,TRBJ2-5,.,TRBD1,TGTGCCAGCAGCCGGTCAGGGGGCGGTGAAGAGACCCAGTACTTC,CASSRSGGGEETQYF
TRBV7-9,TRBJ1-6,.,.,TGTGCCAGCAGCTCAGCACCCGGGAGGAATTCACCCCTCCACTTT,CASSSAPGRNSPLHF
TRBV5-1,TRBJ2-2,few,.,TGCGCCAGCAGCCGGTACCGGGACATTAACACCGGGGAGCTGTTTTTT,CASSRYRDINTGELFF
TRBV6-5,TRBJ2-3,.,.,TGTGCCAGCACAAAACTCGGGGGAGATACGCAGTATTTT,CASTKLGGDTQYF
TRBV7-2,TRBJ2-3,.,TRBD1,TGTGCCAGCAGCCGTAGGACAGGGCTCACAGATACGCAGTATTTT,CASSRRTGLTDTQYF
TRBV9,TRBJ2-1,few,TRBD2,TGTGCCAGCAGCCCAGGCCTAGCGGTTTACAATGAGCAGTTCTTC,CASSPGLAVYNEQFF
TRBV7-2,TRBJ1-1,.,TRBD1,TGTGCCAGCAGCTTAGATACCGGGACAGGGAACACTGAAGCTTTCTTT,CASSLDTGTGNTEAFF
TRBV29-1,TRBJ2-1,.,.,TGCAGCGTTGAGGGGGGACCCTACAATGAGCAGTTCTTC,CSVEGGPYNEQFF
TRBV27,TRBJ2-7,.,.,TGTGCCAGCAGTTTCCGGGACAACTCCTACGAGCAGTACTTC,CASSFRDNSYEQYF
TRBV29-1,TRBJ2-7,few,.,TGCAGCGTTGACACAATCTTTTTTGACTCCTACGAGCAGTACTTC,CSVDTIFFDSYEQYF
TRBV9,TRBJ2-2,few,.,TGTGCCAGCAGCTCATCTACGAACACCGGGGAGCTGTTTTTT,CASSSSTNTGELFF
TRBV18,TRBJ2-1,few,.,TGTGCCAGCTCGTCGGCACAGGGCTCCTACAATGAGCAGTTCTTC,CASSSAQGSYNEQFF
TRBV11-2,TRBJ2-2,.,.,TGTGCCAGCAGCCTTTCTACCGGGGAGCTGTTTTTT,CASSLSTGELFF
TRBV28,TRBJ2-2,few,.,TGTGCCAGCAGTTTTGGGCCCCAAAGGGGCGGGGAGCTGTTTTTT,CASSFGPQRGGELFF
TRBV14,TRBJ1-2,few,.,TGTGCCAGCAGCCGACAGAAAGGCAACTATGGCTACACCTTC,CASSRQKGNYGYTF
TRBV13,TRBJ1-2,few,TRBD1,TGTGCCAGCAGCTTAGATGGGGGGACAGATGGCTACACCTTC,CASSLDGGTDGYTF
TRBV7-3,TRBJ1-6,few,TRBD1,TGTGCCAGCAGCTCTACGGGACAGTATAATTCACCCCTCCACTTT,CASSSTGQYNSPLHF
TRBV29-1,TRBJ2-7,few,TRBD1,TGCAGCGTTGACTACAGGGGATACGAGCAGTACTTC,CSVDYRGYEQYF
TRBV2,TRBJ1-5,.,TRBD1,TGTGCCAGCGCCCCCGACAGGGTTAATCAGCCCCAGCATTTT,CASAPDRVNQPQHF
TRBV7-9,TRBJ1-1,medium-sized,.,TGTGCCAGCTACGGCAGGTTGAACACTGAAGCTTTCTTT,CASYGRLNTEAFF
TRBV5-1,TRBJ2-5,.,.,TGCGCCAGCAGCATTACTACGGGGGAGACCCAGTACTTC,CASSITTGETQYF
TRBV19,TRBJ2-3,few,TRBD1,TGTGCCAGTAGTGTGCGACAGGGGTCAGATACGCAGTATTTT,CASSVRQGSDTQYF